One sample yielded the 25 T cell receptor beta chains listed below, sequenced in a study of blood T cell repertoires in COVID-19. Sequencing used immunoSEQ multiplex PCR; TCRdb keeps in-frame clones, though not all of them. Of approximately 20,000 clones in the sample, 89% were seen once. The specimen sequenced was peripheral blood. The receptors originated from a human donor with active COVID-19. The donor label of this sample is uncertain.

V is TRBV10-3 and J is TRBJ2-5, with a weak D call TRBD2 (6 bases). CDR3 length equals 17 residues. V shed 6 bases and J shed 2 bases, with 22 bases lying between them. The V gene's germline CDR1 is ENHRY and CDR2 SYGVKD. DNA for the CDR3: TGTGCCATCAGGCCATCGGTTATGAGGCGGGGTCAAGAGACCCAGTACTTC. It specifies CAIRPSVMRRGQETQYF.

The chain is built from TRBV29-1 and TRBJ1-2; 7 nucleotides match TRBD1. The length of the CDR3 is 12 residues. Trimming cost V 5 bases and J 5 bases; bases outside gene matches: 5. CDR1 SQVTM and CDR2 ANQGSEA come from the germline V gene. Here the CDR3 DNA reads TGCAGCGTTATTTTACAGGGGTATGGCTACACCTTC. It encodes CSVILQGYGYTF. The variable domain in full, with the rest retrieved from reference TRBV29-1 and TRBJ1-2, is SAVISQKPSRDICQRGTSLTIQCQVDSQVTMMFWYRQQPGQSLTLIATANQGSEATYESGFVIDKFPISRPNLTFSTLTVSNMSPEDSSIYLCSVILQGYGYTFGSGTRLTVV.

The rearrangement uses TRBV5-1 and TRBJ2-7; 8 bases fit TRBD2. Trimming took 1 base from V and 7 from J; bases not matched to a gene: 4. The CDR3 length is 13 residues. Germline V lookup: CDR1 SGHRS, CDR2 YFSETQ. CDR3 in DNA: TGCGCCAGCAGCTTGTCGGGAGGGTTGGAGCAGTACTTC. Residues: CASSLSGGLEQYF.

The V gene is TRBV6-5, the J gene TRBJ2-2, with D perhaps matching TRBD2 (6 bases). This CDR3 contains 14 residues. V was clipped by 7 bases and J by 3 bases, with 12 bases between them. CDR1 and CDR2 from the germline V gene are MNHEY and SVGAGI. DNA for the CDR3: TGTGCCAGCAACTCCGGGGGTTACACCGGGGAGCTGTTTTTT. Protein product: CASNSGGYTGELFF.

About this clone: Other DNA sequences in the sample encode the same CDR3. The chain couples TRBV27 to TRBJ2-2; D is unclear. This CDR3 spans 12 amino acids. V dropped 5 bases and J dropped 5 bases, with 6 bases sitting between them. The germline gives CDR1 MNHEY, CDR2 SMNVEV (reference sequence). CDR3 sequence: CASSPYTGELFF. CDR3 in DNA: TGTGCCAGCAGTCCGTATACCGGGGAGCTGTTTTTT.

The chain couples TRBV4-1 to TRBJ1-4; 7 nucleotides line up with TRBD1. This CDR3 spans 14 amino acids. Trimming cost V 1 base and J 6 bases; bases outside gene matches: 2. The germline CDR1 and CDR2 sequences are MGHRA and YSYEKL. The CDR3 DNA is TGCGCCAGCAGCCAAGTCCAGGGGGATGAAAAACTGTTTTTT. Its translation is CASSQVQGDEKLFF.

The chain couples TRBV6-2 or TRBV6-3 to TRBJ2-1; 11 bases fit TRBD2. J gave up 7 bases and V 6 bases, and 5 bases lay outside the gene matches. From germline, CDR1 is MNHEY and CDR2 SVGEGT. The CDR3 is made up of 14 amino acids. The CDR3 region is CASSQTSGTNEQFF. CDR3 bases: TGTGCCAGCAGCCAGACTAGCGGGACGAATGAGCAGTTCTTC.

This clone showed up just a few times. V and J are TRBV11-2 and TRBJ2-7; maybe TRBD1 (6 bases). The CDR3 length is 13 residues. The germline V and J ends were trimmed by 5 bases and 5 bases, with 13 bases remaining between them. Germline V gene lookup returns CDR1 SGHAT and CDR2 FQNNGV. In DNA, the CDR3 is TGTGCCAGCAGCACTTTACAGGGAAACGAGCAGTACTTC. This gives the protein CASSTLQGNEQYF.

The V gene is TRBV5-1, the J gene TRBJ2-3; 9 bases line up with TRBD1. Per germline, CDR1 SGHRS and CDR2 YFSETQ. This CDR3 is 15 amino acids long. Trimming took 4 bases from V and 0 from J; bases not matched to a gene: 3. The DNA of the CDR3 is TGCGCCAGCAGCACCGGACAGGGGAGCACAGATACGCAGTATTTT. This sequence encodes CASSTGQGSTDTQYF.

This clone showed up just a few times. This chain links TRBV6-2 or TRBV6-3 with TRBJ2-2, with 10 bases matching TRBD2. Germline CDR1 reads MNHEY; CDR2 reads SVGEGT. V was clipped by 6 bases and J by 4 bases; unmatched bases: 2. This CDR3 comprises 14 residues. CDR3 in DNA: TGTGCCAGCAGACCTAGCGGGAGCACCGGGGAGCTGTTTTTT. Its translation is CASRPSGSTGELFF.

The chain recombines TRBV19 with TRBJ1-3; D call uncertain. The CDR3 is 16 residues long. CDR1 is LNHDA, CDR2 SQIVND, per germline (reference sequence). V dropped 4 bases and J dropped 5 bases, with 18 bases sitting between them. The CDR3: CASSTTSPESRNTIYF. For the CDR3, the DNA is TGTGCCAGTAGTACTACCTCCCCCGAGAGCCGAAACACCATATATTTT. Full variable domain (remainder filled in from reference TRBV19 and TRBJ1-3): DGGITQSPKYLFRKEGQNVTLSCEQNLNHDAMYWYRQDPGQGLRLIYYSQIVNDFQKGDIAEGYSVSREKKESFPLTVTSAQKNPTAFYLCASSTTSPESRNTIYFGEGSWLTVV.

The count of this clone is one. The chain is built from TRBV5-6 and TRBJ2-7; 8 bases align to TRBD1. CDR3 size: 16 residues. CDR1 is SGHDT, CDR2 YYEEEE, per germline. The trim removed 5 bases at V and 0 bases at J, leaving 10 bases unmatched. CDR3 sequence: CASRPWTGLTSYEQYF. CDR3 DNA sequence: TGTGCCAGCAGGCCGTGGACAGGGCTTACCTCCTACGAGCAGTACTTC.

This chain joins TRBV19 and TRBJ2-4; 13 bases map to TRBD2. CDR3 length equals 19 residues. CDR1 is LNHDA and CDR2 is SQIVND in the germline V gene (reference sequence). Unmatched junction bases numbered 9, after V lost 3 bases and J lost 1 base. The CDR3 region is CASSIARTSGSGAKNIQYF. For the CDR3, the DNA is TGTGCCAGTAGTATCGCTCGGACTAGCGGGAGTGGGGCCAAAAACATTCAGTACTTC.

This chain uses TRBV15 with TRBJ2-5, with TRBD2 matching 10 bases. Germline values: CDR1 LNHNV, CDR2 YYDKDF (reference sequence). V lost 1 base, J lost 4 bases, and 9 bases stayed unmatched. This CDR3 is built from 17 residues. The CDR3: CATSRGQSGGAPETQYF. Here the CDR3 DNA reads TGTGCCACCAGCAGAGGACAGAGCGGGGGGGCCCCAGAGACCCAGTACTTC.

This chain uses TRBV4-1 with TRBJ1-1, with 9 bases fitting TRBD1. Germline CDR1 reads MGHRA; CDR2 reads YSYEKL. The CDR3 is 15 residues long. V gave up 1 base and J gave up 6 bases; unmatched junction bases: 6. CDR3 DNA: TGCGCCAGCAGCCAAGCCCGGGACAGGGAAGCTGAAGCTTTCTTT. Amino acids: CASSQARDREAEAFF.

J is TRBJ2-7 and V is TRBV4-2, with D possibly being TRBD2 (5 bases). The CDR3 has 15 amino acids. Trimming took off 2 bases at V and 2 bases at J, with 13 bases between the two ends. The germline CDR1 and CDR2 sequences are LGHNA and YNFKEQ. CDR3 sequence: CASSQLGSPTYEQYF. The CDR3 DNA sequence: TGTGCCAGCAGCCAATTGGGGAGTCCTACCTACGAGCAGTACTTC.

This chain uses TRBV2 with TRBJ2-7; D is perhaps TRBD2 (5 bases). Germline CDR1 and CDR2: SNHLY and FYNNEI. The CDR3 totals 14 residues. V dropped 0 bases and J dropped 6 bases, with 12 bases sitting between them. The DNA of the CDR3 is TGTGCCAGCAGTGAAGCCTTTAGCGAGGCCGAGCAGTACTTC. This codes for CASSEAFSEAEQYF.

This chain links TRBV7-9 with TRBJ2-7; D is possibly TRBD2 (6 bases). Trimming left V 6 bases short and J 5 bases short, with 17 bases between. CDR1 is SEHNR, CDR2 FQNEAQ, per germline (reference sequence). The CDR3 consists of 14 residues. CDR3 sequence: CASSRGAPEDEQYF. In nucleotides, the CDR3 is TGTGCCAGCAGTCGCGGGGCACCCGAGGACGAGCAGTACTTC.

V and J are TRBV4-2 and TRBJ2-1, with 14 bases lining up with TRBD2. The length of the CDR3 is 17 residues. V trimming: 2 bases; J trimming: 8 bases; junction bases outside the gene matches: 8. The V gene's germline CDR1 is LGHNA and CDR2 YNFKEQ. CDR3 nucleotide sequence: TGTGCCAGCAGCCAACGACTAGCGGGAGGGCGTTCGGATGAGCAGTTCTTC. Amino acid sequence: CASSQRLAGGRSDEQFF.

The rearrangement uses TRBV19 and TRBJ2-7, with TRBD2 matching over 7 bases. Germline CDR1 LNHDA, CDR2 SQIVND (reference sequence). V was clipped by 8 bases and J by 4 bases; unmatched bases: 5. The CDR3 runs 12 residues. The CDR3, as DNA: TGTGCCAGTTCGGCGCGGGGGTACGAGCAGTACTTC. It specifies CASSARGYEQYF.

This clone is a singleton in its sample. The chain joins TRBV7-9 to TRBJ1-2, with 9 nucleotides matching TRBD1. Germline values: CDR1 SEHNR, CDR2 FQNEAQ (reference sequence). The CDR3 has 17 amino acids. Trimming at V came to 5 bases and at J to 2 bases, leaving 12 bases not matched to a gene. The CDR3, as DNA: TGTGCCAGCAGCGCCCCCGGGACAGGGATGGGGAACTATGGCTACACCTTC. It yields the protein CASSAPGTGMGNYGYTF.

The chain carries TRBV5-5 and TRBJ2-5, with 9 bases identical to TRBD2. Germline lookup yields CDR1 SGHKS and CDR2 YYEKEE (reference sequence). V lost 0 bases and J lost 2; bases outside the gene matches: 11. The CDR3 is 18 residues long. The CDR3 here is CASSLEGPAGGRQETQYF. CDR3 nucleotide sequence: TGTGCCAGCAGCTTGGAAGGTCCAGCGGGGGGTCGGCAAGAGACCCAGTACTTC.

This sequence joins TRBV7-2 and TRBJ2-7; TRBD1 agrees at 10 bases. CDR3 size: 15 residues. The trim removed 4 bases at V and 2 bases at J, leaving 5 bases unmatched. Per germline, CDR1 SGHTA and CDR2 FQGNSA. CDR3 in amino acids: CASSSGQGRTYEQYF. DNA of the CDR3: TGTGCCAGCAGCTCGGGACAGGGGAGAACCTACGAGCAGTACTTC.

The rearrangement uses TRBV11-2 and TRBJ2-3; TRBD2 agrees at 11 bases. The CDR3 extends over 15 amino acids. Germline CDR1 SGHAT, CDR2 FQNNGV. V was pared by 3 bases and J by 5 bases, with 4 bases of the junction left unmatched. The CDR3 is CASSFSGGAGDTQYF. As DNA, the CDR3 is TGTGCCAGCAGCTTTAGCGGGGGGGCAGGAGATACGCAGTATTTT.

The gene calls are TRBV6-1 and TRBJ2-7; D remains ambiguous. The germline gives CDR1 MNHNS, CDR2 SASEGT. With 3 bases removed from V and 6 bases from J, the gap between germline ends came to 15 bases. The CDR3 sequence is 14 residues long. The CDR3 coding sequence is TGTGCCAGCAGTGAGCTGGGCCTCACTTTCGAGCAGTACTTC. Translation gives CASSELGLTFEQYF.